The entry below describes one TCR beta chain. Its target antigen remains unknown. Base qualities are not recorded, but no much larger clone differs from it by a single base. TCRbeta CDR3 regions were amplified from genomic DNA by means of the immunoSEQ Assay, a bias-controlled multiplex PCR. For the original study's pipeline: Nucleated cell counts per sample were estimated from amplification of reference gene primers within the assay. Sequence reads were collapsed and filtered to measure the absolute abundance of every unique TCRbeta CDR3 rearrangement. For each sample, productive Simpson clonality was calculated as the square root of Simpson's diversity index over productive rearrangements. The table was pulled from immuneACCESS by TCRdb, which kept in-frame rearrangements only. Such tables lose some clones; where checked, under half of the loss comes from unresolved V genes, and the rest has no known cause. D and trimming come from the DNA, and the V and J calls and clone size come from that table. Here the sample has around 12,000 clones; 85% to 90% occur a single time. The ten most abundant clones make up roughly 22% of the sample.

The entry originates in a study of blood T cell repertoires in COVID-19 (TCRdb year 2020). In the study overall: The collaborator samples originated in the United States, Italy and Spain and spanned the acute and convalescent phases of COVID-19. The repertoires were released in a freely available public database intended as a resource for research on the immune response to SARS-CoV-2. Where HLA class I and class II types were available, the types were taken from metadata supplied by the sample provider, not from assay-based typing. Sample metadata almost always included a de-identified subject ID, COVID-19 status, age in years and sex. Subjects who had been exposed to COVID-19, were actively infected with it, or had recovered from it provided the deeply sampled blood TCRbeta repertoires that made up the dataset. The samples were drawn from two sources: the first 160 participants of the ongoing ImmuneRACE study, and fewer than 1,500 subjects contributed by 6 global collaborators. The material from the prospective study consisted of cDNA or gDNA derived from T cells, B-cell-depleted T cells, or PBMCs. What the research found in general, with its limitations: The quantity of clinical and demographic metadata differed by source and by participant and was supplied without curation.

Each collaborating institution followed its own protocols to collect whole blood in K2EDTA tubes. Collaborator samples were shipped for TCRbeta analysis as frozen whole blood, isolated PBMCs, or DNA extracted from either sample type. The germline V gene (reference sequence) yields SEHNR for CDR1 and FQNEAQ for CDR2. V is shortened by 1 base, J by 2 bases, and the region joining them spans 11 bases. The CDR3 has 15 amino acids, counting the end cysteine and phenylalanine. Only CDR3 DNA remains: 45 bases, in frame from the first base. This TCR derives from a woman aged 55-69 years with active COVID-19. The chain links TRBV7-9 with TRBJ1-2, with the D gene uncertain. The material sequenced was peripheral blood. In nucleotides, the sequence is TGTGCCAGCAGCTTAGGAGGCCCCGGGAACTATGGCTACACCTTC. It specifies CASSLGGPGNYGYTF.